Detailed here is one TCR beta chain. Its specificity is unknown. This sample was taken from a study of T cell repertoires in cytomegalovirus infection. On the study more broadly: From public TCR beta signatures came an indication of both CMV infection and matching HLA type.

Study-level results: The ex vivo response showed dominance by HLA-C-restricted CMV-specific TCR beta clonotypes. Pooled public TCR beta family frequency picked out CMV carriers with the relevant HLA.

A single record per CDR3 protein comes from TCRdb applying MiXCR to the reads. Of 740,000 or so distinct CDR3 sequences listed, 35% to 40% are singletons. The specimen sequenced was PBMCs. The sequence was collected from a human donor in good health (CMV status not recorded). Some clones in this sample may be carry-over from other donors' samples.

The DNA for the CDR3 is TGTGCCAGCAGAACCGGGACAGGGGGCCTGTCCTCCTACAATGAGCAGTTCTTC. Translated, it gives CASRTGTGGLSSYNEQFF. This sequence joins TRBV6-2 or TRBV6-3 and TRBJ2-1; TRBD1 aligns across 12 bases. Germline CDR1 reads MNHEY; CDR2 reads SVGEGT. CDR3 size: 18 residues. V trimming: 6 bases; J trimming: 0 bases; junction bases outside the gene matches: 9.